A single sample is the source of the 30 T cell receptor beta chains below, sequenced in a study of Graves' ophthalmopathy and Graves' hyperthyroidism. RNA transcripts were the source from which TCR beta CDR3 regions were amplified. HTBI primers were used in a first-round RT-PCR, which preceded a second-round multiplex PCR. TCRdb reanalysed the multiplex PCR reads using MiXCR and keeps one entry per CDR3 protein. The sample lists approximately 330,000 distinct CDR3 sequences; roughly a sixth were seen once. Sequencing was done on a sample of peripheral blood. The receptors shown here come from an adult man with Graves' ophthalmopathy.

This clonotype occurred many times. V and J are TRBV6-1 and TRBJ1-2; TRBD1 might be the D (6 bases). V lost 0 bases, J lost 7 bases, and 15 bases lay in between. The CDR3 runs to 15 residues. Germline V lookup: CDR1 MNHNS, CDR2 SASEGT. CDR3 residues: CASSEAQGRSLGYTF. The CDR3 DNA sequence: TGTGCCAGCAGTGAAGCGCAGGGGCGTTCACTTGGCTACACCTTC.

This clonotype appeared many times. The CDR3 here is CSVDAVQGIGGYTF. CDR3 nucleotides: TGCAGCGTTGATGCCGTGCAGGGCATTGGTGGCTACACCTTC. The chain uses TRBV29-1 and TRBJ1-2, with D maybe TRBD1 (5 bases). Germline V gives CDR1 SQVTM, CDR2 ANQGSEA. CDR3 length: 14 residues. Trimming removed 3 bases at V and 7 bases at J, with 18 bases between. The variable domain in full, completed from reference TRBV29-1 and TRBJ1-2, reads SAVISQKPSRDICQRGTSLTIQCQVDSQVTMMFWYRQQPGQSLTLIATANQGSEATYESGFVIDKFPISRPNLTFSTLTVSNMSPEDSSIYLCSVDAVQGIGGYTFGSGTRLTVV.

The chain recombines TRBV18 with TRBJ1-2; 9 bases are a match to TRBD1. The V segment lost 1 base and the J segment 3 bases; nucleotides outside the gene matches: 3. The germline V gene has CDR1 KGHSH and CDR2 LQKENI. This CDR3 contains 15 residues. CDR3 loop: CASSPRDRVDYGYTF. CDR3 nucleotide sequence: TGTGCCAGCTCACCACGGGACAGGGTGGACTATGGCTACACCTTC. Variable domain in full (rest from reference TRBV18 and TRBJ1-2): NAGVMQNPRHLVRRRGQEARLRCSPMKGHSHVYWYRQLPEEGLKFMVYLQKENIIDESGMPKERFSAEFPKEGPSILRIQQVVRGDSAAYFCASSPRDRVDYGYTFGSGTRLTVV.

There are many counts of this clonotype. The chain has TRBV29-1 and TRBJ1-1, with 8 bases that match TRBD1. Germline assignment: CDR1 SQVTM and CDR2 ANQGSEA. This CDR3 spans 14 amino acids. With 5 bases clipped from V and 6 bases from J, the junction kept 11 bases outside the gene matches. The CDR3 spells CSVLGQGARSEAFF. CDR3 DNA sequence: TGCAGCGTTCTAGGGCAGGGGGCGAGGTCTGAAGCTTTCTTT.

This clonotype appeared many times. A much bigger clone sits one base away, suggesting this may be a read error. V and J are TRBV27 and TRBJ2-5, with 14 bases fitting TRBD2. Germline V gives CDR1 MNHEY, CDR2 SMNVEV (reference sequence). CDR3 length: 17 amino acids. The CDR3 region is CASSPGLAGASQEAQYF. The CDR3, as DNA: TGTGCCAGCAGTCCGGGACTAGCGGGGGCCAGCCAAGAGGCCCAGTACTTC.

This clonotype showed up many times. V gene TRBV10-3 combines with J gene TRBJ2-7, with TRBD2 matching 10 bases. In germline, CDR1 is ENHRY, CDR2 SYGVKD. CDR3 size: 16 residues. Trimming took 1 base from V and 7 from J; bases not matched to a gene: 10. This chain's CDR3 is CAISELEREGPLEQYF. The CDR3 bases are TGTGCCATCAGTGAGTTGGAGCGGGAGGGTCCCCTTGAGCAGTACTTC.

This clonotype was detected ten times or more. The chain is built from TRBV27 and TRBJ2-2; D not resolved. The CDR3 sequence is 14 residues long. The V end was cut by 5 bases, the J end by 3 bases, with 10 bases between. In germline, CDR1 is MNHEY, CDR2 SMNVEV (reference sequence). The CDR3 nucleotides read TGTGCCAGCAGTCGTAGGACGGACACCGGGGAGCTGTTTTTT. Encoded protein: CASSRRTDTGELFF.

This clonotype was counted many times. CDR3 nucleotide sequence: TGTGCCAGCAGCTGGACAGGGCATAACACTGAAGCTTTCTTT. Residues: CASSWTGHNTEAFF. The chain links TRBV27 to TRBJ1-1; the match to TRBD1 covers 8 bases. Germline CDR1 MNHEY, CDR2 SMNVEV (reference sequence). V lost 6 bases and J lost 2; bases outside the gene matches: 5. The CDR3 totals 14 residues.

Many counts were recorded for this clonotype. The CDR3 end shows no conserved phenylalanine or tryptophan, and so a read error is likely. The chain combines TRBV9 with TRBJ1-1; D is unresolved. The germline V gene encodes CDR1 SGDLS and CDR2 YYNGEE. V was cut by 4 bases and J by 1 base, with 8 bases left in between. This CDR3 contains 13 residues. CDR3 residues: CASSIGPNTEAFL. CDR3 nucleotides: TGTGCCAGCAGCATCGGACCGAACACTGAAGCTTTCCTT.

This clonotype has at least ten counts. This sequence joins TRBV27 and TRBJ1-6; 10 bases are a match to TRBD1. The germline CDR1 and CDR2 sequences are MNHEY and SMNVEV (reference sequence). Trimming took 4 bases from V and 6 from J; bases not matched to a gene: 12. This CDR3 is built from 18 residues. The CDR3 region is CASSSYLTGGRSNSPLHF. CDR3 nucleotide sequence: TGTGCCAGCAGTTCCTATCTGACAGGGGGCAGGAGTAATTCACCCCTCCACTTT.

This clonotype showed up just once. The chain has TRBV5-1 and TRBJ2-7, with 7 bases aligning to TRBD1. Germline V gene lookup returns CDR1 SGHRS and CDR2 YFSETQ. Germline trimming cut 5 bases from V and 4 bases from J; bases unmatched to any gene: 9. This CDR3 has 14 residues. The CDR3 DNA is TGCGCCAGCAGAAGGGACAGCCTGACTTACGAGCAGTACTTC. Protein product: CASRRDSLTYEQYF.

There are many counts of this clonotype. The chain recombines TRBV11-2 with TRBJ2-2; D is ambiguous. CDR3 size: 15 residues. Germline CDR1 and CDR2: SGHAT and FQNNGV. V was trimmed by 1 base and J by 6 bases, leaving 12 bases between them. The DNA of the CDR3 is TGTGCCAGCAGCTTAGTAGCCTCAGGCGCCGGGGAGCTGTTTTTT. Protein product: CASSLVASGAGELFF.

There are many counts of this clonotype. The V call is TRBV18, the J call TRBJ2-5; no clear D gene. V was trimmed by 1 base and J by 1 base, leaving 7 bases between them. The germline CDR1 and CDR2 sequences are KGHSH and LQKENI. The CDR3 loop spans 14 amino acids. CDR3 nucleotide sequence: TGTGCCAGCTCACCACGGGCAGTCCAAGAGACCCAGTACTTC. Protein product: CASSPRAVQETQYF.

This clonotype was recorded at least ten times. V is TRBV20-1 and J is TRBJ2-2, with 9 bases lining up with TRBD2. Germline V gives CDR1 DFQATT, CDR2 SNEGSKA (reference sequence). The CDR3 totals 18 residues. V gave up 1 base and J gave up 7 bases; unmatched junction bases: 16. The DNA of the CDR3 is TGCAGTGCTAGAGCCTATGAAGTAGCGGGGGATAAGGGCGGGGAGCTGTTTTTT. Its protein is CSARAYEVAGDKGGELFF.

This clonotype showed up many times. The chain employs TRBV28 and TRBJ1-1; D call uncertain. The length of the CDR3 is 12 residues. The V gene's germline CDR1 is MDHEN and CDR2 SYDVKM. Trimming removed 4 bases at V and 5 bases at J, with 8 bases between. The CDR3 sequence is CASSSLETEAFF. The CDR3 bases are TGTGCCAGCAGTTCCCTGGAAACTGAAGCTTTCTTT.

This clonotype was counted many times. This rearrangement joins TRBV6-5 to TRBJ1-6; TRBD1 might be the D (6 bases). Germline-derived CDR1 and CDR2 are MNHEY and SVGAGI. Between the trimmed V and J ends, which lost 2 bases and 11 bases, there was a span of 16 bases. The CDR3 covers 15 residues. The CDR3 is CASSYGQGRGTPLHF. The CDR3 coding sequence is TGTGCCAGCAGTTACGGTCAGGGGCGAGGTACACCCCTCCACTTT.

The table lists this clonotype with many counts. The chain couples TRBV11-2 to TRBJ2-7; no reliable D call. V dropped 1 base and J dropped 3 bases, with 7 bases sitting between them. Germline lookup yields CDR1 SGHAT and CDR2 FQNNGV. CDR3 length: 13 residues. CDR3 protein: CASSLATNYEQYF. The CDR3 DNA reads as TGTGCCAGCAGCTTAGCCACCAACTACGAGCAGTACTTC.

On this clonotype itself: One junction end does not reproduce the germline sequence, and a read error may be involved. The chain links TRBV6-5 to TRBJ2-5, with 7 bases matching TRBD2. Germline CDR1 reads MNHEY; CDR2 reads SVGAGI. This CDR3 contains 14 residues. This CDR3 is CASSYWGAGETQYF. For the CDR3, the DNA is TGTGCCAGCAGTTACTGGGGCGCGGGGGAGACCCAGTATTTC.

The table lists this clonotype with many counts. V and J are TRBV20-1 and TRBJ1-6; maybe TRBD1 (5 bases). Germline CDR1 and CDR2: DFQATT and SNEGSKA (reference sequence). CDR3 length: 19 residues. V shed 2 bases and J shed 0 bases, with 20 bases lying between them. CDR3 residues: CSARQTYSQDSSYNSPLHF. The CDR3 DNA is TGCAGTGCTAGACAGACCTATTCACAGGATAGCTCCTATAATTCACCCCTCCACTTT.

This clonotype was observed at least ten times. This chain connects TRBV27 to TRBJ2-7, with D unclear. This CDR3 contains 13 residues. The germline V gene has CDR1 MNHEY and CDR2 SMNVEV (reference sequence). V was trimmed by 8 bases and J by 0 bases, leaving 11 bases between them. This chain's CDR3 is CASRPSNSYEQYF. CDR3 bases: TGTGCCAGCCGCCCCTCGAACTCCTACGAGCAGTACTTC.

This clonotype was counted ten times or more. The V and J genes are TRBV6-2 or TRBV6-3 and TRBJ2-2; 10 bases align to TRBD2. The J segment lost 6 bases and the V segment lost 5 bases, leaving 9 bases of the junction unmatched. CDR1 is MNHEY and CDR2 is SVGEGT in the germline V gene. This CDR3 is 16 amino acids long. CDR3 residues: CASSLPSGRVSGELFF. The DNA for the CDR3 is TGTGCCAGCAGTCTCCCCAGCGGGAGGGTTTCCGGGGAGCTGTTTTTT.

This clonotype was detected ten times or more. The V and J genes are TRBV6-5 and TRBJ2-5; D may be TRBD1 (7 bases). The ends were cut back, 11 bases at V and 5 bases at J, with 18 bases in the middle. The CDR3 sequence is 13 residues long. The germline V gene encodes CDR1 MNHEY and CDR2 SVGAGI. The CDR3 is CAGGDRGGETQYF. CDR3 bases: TGTGCCGGCGGGGACAGAGGGGGGGAGACCCAGTACTTC.

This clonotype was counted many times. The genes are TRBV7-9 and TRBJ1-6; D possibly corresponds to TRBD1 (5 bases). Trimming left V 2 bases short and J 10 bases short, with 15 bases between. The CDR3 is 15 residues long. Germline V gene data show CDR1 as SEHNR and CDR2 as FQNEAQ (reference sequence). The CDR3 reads CASSLSREEKSPLHF. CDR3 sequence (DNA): TGTGCCAGCAGCTTAAGCAGGGAGGAAAAATCACCCCTCCACTTT.

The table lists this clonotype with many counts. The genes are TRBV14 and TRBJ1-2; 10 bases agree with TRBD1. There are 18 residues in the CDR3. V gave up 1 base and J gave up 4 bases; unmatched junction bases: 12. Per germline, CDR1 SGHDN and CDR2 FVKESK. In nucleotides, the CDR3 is TGTGCCAGCAGCCAAGGAAGGACGGGACAGGGGAAAATCTATGGCTACACCTTC. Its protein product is CASSQGRTGQGKIYGYTF.

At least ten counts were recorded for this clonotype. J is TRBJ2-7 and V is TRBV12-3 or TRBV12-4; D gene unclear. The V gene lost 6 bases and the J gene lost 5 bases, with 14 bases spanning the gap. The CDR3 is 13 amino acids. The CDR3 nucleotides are TGTGCCAGCAGCTCGGTGGGAAGCCACGAGCAGTACTTC. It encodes CASSSVGSHEQYF.

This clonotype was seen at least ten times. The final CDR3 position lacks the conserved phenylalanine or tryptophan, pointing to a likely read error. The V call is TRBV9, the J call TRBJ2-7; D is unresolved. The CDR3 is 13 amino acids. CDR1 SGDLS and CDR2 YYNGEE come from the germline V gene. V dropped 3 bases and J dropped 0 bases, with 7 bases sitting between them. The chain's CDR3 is CASSAASSYEQYS. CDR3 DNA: TGTGCCAGCAGCGCAGCAAGCTCCTACGAGCAGTACTCC.

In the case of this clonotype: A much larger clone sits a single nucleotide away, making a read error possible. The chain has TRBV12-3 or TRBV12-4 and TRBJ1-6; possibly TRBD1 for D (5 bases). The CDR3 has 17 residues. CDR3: CASPEGKGSLYNSSLHF. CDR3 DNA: TGTGCCAGCCCAGAGGGGAAGGGAAGCCTATATAATTCATCCCTCCACTTT.

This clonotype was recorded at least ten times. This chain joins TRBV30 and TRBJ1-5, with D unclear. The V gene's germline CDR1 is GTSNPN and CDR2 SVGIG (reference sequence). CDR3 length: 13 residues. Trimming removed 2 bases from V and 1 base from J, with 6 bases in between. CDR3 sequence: CAWSSRSNQPQHF. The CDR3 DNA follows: TGTGCCTGGAGTAGCCGAAGCAATCAGCCCCAGCATTTT.

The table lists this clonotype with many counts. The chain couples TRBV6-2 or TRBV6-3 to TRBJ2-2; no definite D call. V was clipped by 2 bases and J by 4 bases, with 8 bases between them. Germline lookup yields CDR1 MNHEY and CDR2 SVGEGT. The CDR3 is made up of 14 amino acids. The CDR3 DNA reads TGTGCCAGCAGTTACCTGTTCCCCACCGGGGAGCTGTTTTTT. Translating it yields CASSYLFPTGELFF.

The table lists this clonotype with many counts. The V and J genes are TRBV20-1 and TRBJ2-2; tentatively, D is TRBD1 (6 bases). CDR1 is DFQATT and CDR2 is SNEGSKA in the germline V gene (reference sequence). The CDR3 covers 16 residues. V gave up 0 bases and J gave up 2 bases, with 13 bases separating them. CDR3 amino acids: CSARDSVQGNTGELFF. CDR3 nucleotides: TGCAGTGCTAGAGATAGCGTACAGGGAAACACCGGGGAGCTGTTTTTT.